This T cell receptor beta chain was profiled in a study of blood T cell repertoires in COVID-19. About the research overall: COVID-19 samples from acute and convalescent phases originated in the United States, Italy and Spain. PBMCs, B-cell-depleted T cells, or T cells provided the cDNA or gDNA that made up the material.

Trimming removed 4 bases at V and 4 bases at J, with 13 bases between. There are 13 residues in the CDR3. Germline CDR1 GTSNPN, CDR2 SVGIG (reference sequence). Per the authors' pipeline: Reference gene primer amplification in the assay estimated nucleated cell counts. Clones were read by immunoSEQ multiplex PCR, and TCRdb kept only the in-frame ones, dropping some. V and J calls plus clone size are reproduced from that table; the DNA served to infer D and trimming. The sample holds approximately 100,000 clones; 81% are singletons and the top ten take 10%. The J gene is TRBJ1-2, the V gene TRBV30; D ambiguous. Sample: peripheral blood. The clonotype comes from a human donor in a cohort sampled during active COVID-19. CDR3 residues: CAWIPNGGYGYTF. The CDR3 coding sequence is TGTGCCTGGATACCCAACGGCGGCTATGGCTACACCTTC.